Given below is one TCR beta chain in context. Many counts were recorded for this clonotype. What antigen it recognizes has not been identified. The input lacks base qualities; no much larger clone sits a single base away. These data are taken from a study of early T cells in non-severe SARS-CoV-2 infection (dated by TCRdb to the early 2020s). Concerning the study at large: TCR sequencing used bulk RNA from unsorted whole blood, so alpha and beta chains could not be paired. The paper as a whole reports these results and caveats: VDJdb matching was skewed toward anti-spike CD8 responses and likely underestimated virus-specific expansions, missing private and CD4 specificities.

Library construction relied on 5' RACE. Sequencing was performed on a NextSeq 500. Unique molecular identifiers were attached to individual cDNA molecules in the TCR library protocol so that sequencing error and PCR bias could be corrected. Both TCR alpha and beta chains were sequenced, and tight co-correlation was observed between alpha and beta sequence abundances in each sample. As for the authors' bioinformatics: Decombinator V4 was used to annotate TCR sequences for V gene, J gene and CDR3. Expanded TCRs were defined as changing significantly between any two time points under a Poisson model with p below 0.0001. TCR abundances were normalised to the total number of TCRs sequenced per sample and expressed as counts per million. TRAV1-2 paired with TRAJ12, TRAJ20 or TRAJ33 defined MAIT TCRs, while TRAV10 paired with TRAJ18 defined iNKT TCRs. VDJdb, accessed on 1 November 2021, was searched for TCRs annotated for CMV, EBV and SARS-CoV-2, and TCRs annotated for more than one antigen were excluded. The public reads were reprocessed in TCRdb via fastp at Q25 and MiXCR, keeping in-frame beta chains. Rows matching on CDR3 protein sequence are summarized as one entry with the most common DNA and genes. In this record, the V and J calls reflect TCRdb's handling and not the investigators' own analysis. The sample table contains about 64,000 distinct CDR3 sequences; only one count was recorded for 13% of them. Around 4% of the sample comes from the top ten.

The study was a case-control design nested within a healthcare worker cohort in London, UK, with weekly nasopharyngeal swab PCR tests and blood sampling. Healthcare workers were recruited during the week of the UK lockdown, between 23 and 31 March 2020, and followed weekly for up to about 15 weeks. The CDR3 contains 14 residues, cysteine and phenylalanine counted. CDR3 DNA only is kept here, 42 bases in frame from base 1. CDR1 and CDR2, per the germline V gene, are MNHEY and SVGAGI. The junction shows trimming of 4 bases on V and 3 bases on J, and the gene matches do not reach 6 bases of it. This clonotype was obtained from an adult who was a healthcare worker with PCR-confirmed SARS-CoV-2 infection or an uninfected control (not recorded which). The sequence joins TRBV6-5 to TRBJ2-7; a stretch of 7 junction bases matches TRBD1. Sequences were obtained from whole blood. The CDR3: CASSSRDRLYEQYF. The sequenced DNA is TGTGCCAGCAGTTCGAGGGACAGACTCTACGAGCAGTACTTC.